The 14 T cell receptor beta chains below all came from one sample that was sequenced in a study of shared clonotypes between healthy human individuals. Clones were sequenced by immunoSEQ multiplex PCR, and TCRdb holds only the in-frame ones, with some missing. The data show fewer than 1 million clones, with just over 95% seen just once and 0.2% to 0.25% held by the top ten. Only CD45RO-negative cells positively selected for CCR7 counted as naive CD8 cells, so terminally differentiated effector memory CD45RA+ cells were excluded. Specimen: naive CD8+ T cells sorted from blood. Every receptor here comes from a man aged 25-45 years in good health.

V gene TRBV11-2 combines with J gene TRBJ2-1, with D possibly matching TRBD2 (5 bases). This CDR3 is 14 amino acids long. V lost 5 bases and J 9 bases, leaving 17 bases between the germline ends. Germline CDR1 reads SGHAT; CDR2 reads FQNNGV. In nucleotides, the CDR3 is TGTGCCAGCAGCGAGGGCGGAGGCTGGCCTGAGCAGTTCTTC. This codes for CASSEGGGWPEQFF. Variable domain in full (rest from reference TRBV11-2 and TRBJ2-1): EAGVAQSPRYKIIEKRQSVAFWCNPISGHATLYWYQQILGQGPKLLIQFQNNGVVDDSQLPKDRFSAERLKGVDSTLKIQPAKLEDSAVYLCASSEGGGWPEQFFGPGTRLTVL.

The chain joins TRBV7-6 to TRBJ1-4; D may be TRBD1 (6 bases). Germline loops: CDR1 SGHVS, CDR2 FNYEAQ. Between the trimmed V and J ends, which lost 5 bases and 8 bases, there was a span of 15 bases. CDR3 length: 14 amino acids. The CDR3 is CASSLFGGQEKLFF. CDR3 nucleotides: TGTGCCAGCAGCCTCTTCGGGGGGCAGGAAAAACTGTTTTTT.

This chain connects TRBV11-2 to TRBJ2-7; 10 nucleotides line up with TRBD2. CDR1 and CDR2 (germline): SGHAT, FQNNGV. Germline trimming cut 5 bases from V and 2 bases from J; bases unmatched to any gene: 6. This CDR3 is built from 15 residues. CDR3 amino acids: CASSVGTSAAYEQYF. CDR3 DNA: TGTGCCAGCAGCGTCGGGACTAGCGCTGCCTACGAGCAGTACTTC.

The chain recombines TRBV5-1 with TRBJ2-7; 7 bases align to TRBD2. Germline V CDR1 and CDR2: SGHRS, YFSETQ. With V trimmed by 2 bases and J by 5 bases, 10 bases remained unmatched. The CDR3 sequence is 15 residues long. CDR3 sequence: CASSLTGRPRDEQYF. In DNA form, the CDR3 reads TGCGCCAGCAGCTTAACCGGGAGGCCCCGGGACGAGCAGTACTTC.

This clone was observed once. The chain carries TRBV9 and TRBJ2-2; 8 positions agree with TRBD1. The V gene's germline CDR1 is SGDLS and CDR2 YYNGEE. The junction had 1 base not matched to a gene; V was cut back by 0 bases and J by 3 bases. The CDR3 extends over 15 amino acids. The CDR3 here is CASSVEQGDTGELFF. DNA of the CDR3: TGTGCCAGCAGCGTAGAACAGGGGGACACCGGGGAGCTGTTTTTT.

The chain is built from TRBV4-3 and TRBJ2-7; the D call may be TRBD1 or TRBD2 (5 bases each). The CDR3 sequence is 16 residues long. The germline V gene encodes CDR1 LGHNA and CDR2 YSLEER. V was shortened by 1 base and J by 5 bases, with 18 bases between the two germline ends. CDR3 sequence reads: CASSQVFGRETHEQYF. DNA of the CDR3: TGCGCCAGCAGCCAAGTATTTGGCAGGGAGACCCACGAGCAGTACTTC.

The rearrangement joins TRBV9 to TRBJ2-1, with D possibly being TRBD2 (5 bases). CDR3 length: 18 amino acids. The V end was cut by 0 bases, the J end by 3 bases, with 19 bases between. Per the germline V gene, CDR1 is SGDLS and CDR2 is YYNGEE. The CDR3 sequence is CASSVGDGGYSFYNEQFF. In DNA, the CDR3 is TGTGCCAGCAGCGTAGGTGATGGCGGGTACTCTTTCTACAATGAGCAGTTCTTC. Variable domain in full (rest from reference TRBV9 and TRBJ2-1): DSGVTQTPKHLITATGQRVTLRCSPRSGDLSVYWYQQSLDQGLQFLIQYYNGEERAKGNILERFSAQQFPDLHSELNLSSLELGDSALYFCASSVGDGGYSFYNEQFFGPGTRLTVL.

The chain carries TRBV4-2 and TRBJ2-5; no definite D call. This CDR3 comprises 15 residues. V was pared by 0 bases and J by 1 base, with 9 bases between. Germline V CDR1 and CDR2: LGHNA, YNFKEQ. The CDR3: CASSQDPGGQETQYF. The CDR3 bases are TGTGCCAGCAGCCAAGACCCAGGCGGCCAAGAGACCCAGTACTTC.

The chain couples TRBV27 to TRBJ2-7, with 9 bases that match TRBD1. CDR3 size: 14 residues. V was pared by 4 bases and J by 4 bases, with 5 bases of the junction left unmatched. From germline, CDR1 is MNHEY and CDR2 SMNVEV (reference sequence). CDR3 DNA sequence: TGTGCCAGCAGTTCGGACAGGGGACGTTACGAGCAGTACTTC. It is translated as CASSSDRGRYEQYF.

The gene calls are TRBV5-4 and TRBJ2-7, with 9 bases that match TRBD1. Germline assignment: CDR1 SGHNT and CDR2 YYREEE (reference sequence). V lost 5 bases, J lost 5 bases, and 11 bases stayed unmatched. The CDR3 runs to 15 residues. The CDR3 bases are TGTGCCAGCAGGGAAGGGACAGGGCGGGACAACGAGCAGTACTTC. Protein sequence: CASREGTGRDNEQYF.

The V and J genes are TRBV18 and TRBJ2-1; D gene uncertain. The CDR3 loop spans 17 amino acids. Germline assignment: CDR1 KGHSH and CDR2 LQKENI. The V gene lost 1 base and the J gene lost 0 bases, with 13 bases spanning the gap. The CDR3 sequence: CASSPRPTRSSYNEQFF. CDR3 in DNA: TGTGCCAGCTCACCACGTCCGACTCGAAGCTCCTACAATGAGCAGTTCTTC.

The chain combines TRBV11-2 with TRBJ2-7; D is ambiguous. This CDR3 contains 13 residues. From germline, CDR1 is SGHAT and CDR2 FQNNGV. The ends were cut back, 4 bases at V and 1 base at J, with 8 bases in the middle. The CDR3 nucleotides are TGTGCCAGCAGCTGGTCCAATTCCTACGAGCAGTACTTC. The encoded protein is CASSWSNSYEQYF.

V is TRBV5-6 and J is TRBJ2-3; the D call may be TRBD1 or TRBD2 (5 bases each). Trimming removed 0 bases at V and 5 bases at J, with 19 bases between. Germline V gene lookup returns CDR1 SGHDT and CDR2 YYEEEE. The CDR3 is made up of 17 amino acids. CDR3 residues: CASSLVRGGARVDTQYF. CDR3 DNA sequence: TGTGCCAGCAGCTTGGTCCGGGGTGGGGCACGTGTAGATACGCAGTATTTT.

The chain combines TRBV10-1 with TRBJ2-3, with a possible D match to TRBD2 (5 bases). Trimming pared 2 bases from V and 2 bases from J, leaving 17 bases between. Germline V CDR1 and CDR2: WNHNN, SYGVQD (reference sequence). The CDR3 has 17 residues. The CDR3 sequence is CASSETPGLSITDTQYF. The CDR3 bases are TGCGCCAGCAGTGAGACTCCTGGACTGAGCATCACAGATACGCAGTATTTT.